The clone carrying this T cell receptor (beta chain) was observed many times. Its antigen is not known. CDR1 is SGHKS, CDR2 YYEKEE, per germline (reference sequence). V lost 2 bases and J lost 4, with 16 bases in between. CDR3 length equals 15 residues. The data belong to a study of T cells after yellow fever vaccination. Broader study findings: Post-booster samples contained most primary-vaccination clones (about 96% CD4, around 89% CD8). Only a minor proportion of clonotypes was detected across both CD4 and CD8 compartments.

TCR cDNA was made by 5'RACE template switching, adding a universal primer site and UMIs. MiXCR, run by TCRdb on the 5' RACE reads, gives a single entry per CDR3 protein. The repertoire holds around 230,000 distinct CDR3 sequences, with around 6.7% as singletons. This rearrangement joins TRBV5-5 to TRBJ2-7; weak D call: TRBD2 (5 bases). The source of this sequence is a man aged 30 to 45 who received the YFV17D yellow fever vaccine. The source was CD4+ T cells sorted from PBMCs, collected on the day of the yellow fever booster vaccination. The CDR3 nucleotides are TGTGCCAGCAGCTTTACCGGGGTTGACCTATACGAGCAGTACTTC. It codes for CASSFTGVDLYEQYF.